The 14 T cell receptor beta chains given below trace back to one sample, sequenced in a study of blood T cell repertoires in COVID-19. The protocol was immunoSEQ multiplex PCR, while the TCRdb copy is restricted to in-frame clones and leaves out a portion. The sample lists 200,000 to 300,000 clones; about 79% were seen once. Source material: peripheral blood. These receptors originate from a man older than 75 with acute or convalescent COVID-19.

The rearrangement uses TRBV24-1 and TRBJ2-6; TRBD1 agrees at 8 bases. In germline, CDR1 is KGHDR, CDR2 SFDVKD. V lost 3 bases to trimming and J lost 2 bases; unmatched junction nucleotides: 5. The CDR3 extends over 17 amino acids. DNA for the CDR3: TGTGCCACCAGTGATCCGACAGGGGATCCTGGGGCCAACGTCCTGACTTTC. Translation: CATSDPTGDPGANVLTF.

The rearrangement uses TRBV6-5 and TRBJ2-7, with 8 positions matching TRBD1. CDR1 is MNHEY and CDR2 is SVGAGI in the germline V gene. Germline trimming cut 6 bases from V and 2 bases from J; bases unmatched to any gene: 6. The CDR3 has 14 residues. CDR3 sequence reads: CASRNRGEPYEQYF. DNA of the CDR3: TGTGCCAGCAGGAACAGGGGGGAGCCCTACGAGCAGTACTTC.

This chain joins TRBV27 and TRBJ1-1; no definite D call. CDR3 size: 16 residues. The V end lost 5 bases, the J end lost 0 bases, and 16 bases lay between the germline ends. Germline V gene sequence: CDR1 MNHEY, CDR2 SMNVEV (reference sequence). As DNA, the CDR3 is TGTGCCAGCAGTCGACTGCCCTCGACTATGAACACTGAAGCTTTCTTT. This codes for CASSRLPSTMNTEAFF.

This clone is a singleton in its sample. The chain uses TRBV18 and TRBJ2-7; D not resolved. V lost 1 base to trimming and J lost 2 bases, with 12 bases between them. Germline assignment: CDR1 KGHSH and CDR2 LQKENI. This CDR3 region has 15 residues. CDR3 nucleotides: TGTGCCAGCTCACCACAGTTGGCGGCCGCCTACGAGCAGTACTTC. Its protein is CASSPQLAAAYEQYF.

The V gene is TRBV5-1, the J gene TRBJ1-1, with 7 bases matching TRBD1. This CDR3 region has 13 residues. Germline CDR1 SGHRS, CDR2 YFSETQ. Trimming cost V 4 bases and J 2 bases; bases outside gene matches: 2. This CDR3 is CASSGDRNTEAFF. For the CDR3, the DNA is TGCGCCAGCAGCGGGGACAGAAACACTGAAGCTTTCTTT.

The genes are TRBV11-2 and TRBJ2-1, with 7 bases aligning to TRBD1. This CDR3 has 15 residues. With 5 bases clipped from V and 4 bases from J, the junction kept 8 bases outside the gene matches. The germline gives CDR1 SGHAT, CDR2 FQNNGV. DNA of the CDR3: TGTGCCAGCAGCGACGGGACAGTAGGTTACAATGAGCAGTTCTTC. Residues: CASSDGTVGYNEQFF.

The CDR3 sequence is CASSRGRETDTQYF. In nucleotides, the CDR3 is TGTGCCAGCAGCCGAGGGAGGGAGACAGATACGCAGTATTTT. This rearrangement joins TRBV11-1 to TRBJ2-3, with 7 bases identical to TRBD2. V lost 5 bases and J lost 3; bases outside the gene matches: 5. Germline values: CDR1 SGHAT, CDR2 FQDESV (reference sequence). The length of the CDR3 is 14 residues.

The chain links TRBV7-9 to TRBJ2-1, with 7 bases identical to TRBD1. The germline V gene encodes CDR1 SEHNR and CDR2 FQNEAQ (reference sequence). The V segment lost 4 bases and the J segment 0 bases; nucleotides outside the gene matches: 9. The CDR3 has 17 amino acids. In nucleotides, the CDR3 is TGTGCCAGCAGCTCCGGGACAGTTAGTAGCTCCTACAATGAGCAGTTCTTC. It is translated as CASSSGTVSSSYNEQFF.

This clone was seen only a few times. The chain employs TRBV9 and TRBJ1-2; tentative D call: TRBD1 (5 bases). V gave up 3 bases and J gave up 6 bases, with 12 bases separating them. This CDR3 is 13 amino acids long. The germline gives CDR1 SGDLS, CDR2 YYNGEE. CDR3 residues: CASSARTSNGYTF. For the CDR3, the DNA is TGTGCCAGCAGCGCTCGGACAAGTAATGGCTACACCTTC.

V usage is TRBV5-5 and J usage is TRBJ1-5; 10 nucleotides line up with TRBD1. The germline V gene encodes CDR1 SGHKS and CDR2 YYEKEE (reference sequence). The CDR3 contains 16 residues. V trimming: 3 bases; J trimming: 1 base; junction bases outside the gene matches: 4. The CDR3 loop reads CASSWGTGVSNQPQHF. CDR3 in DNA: TGTGCCAGCAGCTGGGGGACAGGGGTAAGCAATCAGCCCCAGCATTTT.

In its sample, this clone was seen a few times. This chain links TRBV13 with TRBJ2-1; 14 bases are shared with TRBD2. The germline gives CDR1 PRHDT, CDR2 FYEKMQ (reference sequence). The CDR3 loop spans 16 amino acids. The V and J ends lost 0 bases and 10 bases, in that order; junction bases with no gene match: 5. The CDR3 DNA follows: TGTGCCAGCAGCTTAGGCCAGGGACTAGCGGGAGTAGAGCAGTTCTTC. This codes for CASSLGQGLAGVEQFF.

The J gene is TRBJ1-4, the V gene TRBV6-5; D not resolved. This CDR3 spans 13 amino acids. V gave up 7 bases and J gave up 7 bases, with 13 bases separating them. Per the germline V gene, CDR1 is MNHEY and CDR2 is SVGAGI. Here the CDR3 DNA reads TGTGCCAGCAACCTGGGAGGGAGTGAAAAACTGTTTTTT. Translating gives CASNLGGSEKLFF.

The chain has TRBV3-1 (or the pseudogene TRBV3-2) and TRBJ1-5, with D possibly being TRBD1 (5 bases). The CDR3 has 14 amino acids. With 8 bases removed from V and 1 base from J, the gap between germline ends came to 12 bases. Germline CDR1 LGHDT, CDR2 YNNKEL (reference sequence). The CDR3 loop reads CASRNSGSNQPQHF. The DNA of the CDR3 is TGTGCCAGCCGAAACTCAGGGAGCAATCAGCCCCAGCATTTT.

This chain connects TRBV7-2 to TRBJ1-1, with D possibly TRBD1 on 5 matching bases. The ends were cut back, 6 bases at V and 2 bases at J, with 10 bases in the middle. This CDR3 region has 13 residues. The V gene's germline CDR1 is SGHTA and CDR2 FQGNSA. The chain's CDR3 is CASRMGLNTEAFF. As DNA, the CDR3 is TGTGCCAGCAGGATGGGACTTAACACTGAAGCTTTCTTT.